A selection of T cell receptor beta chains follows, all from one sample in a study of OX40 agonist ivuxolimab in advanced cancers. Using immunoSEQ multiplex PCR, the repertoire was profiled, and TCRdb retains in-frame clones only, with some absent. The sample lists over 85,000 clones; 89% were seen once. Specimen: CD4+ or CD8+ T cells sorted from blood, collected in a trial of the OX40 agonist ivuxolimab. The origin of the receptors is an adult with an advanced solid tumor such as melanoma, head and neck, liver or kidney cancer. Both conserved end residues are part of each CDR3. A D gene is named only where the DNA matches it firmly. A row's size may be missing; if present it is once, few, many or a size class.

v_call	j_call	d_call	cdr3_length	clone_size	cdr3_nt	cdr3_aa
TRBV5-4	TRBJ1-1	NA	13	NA	TGTGCCAGCAGCCAAGATCAGAGGGGAGGGGCTTTCTTT	CASSQDQRGGAFF
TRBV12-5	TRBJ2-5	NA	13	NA	TGTGCTAGTGGTCCCGCAGTACAAGAGACCCAGTACTTC	CASGPAVQETQYF
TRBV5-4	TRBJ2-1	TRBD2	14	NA	TGTGCCAGCAGCCACGGGGGGGTCGTCAATGAGCAGTTCTTC	CASSHGGVVNEQFF
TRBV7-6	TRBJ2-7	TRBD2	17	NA	TGTGCCAGCAGCTTAGTGGCTAGCGGAGCTGGGGCCTACGAGCAGTACTTC	CASSLVASGAGAYEQYF
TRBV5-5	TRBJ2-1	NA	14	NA	TGTGCCAGCAGCTTGTCCACCCTTAGCAATGAGCAGTTCTTC	CASSLSTLSNEQFF
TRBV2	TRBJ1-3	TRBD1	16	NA	TGTGCCAGCAGTCGGGACAGTGGACGTTCTGGAAACACCATATATTTT	CASSRDSGRSGNTIYF
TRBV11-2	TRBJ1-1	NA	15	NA	TGTGCCAGCAGCTTGTTCGGGACGCTTAACACTGAAGCTTTCTTT	CASSLFGTLNTEAFF
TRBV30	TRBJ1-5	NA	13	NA	TGTGCCTGGAGCGGGAGCGCGGGTCAGCCCCAGCATTTT	CAWSGSAGQPQHF
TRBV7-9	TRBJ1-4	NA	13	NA	TGTGCCAGCACCCCTATCGAGCTAGGAAAACTGTTTTTT	CASTPIELGKLFF
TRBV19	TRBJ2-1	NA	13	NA	TGTGCCAGTAGTATATCAAATCGGGATGAGCAGTTCTTC	CASSISNRDEQFF
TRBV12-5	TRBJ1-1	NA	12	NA	TGTGCTAGTGGCCCAAGGGACACTGAAGCTTTCTTT	CASGPRDTEAFF
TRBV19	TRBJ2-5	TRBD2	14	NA	TGTGCCAGTAGTCGAACTAGCGATGAAGAGACCCAGTACTTC	CASSRTSDEETQYF
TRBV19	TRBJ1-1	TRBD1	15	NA	TGTGCCTCGGGGCCGGCAGGGGGATTATCTAGTGAAGCTTTCTTT	CASGPAGGLSSEAFF
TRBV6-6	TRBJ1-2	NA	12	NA	TGTGCCACCCACATAGGGGGTGGAGGCTACACCTTC	CATHIGGGGYTF
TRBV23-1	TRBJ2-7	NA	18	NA	TGCGCCAGCTTGTCAGGATCTAATAGGCAGGGCGTATCCTACGAGCAGTACTTC	CASLSGSNRQGVSYEQYF
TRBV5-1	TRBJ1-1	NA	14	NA	TGCGCCAGCAGCTTGCTCCAAATGAACACTGAAGCTTTCTTT	CASSLLQMNTEAFF
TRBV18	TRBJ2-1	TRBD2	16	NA	TGTGCCAGCTCACCTCAAGGCGGGAGGAATTTAAATGAGCAGTTCTTC	CASSPQGGRNLNEQFF
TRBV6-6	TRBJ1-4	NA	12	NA	TGTGCCAGCAGAGGGAAGGGAGAAAAACTGTTTTTT	CASRGKGEKLFF
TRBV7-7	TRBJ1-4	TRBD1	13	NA	TGTGCTAGCAGCTTGACAGGGGGCCGAAAACTGTTTTTT	CASSLTGGRKLFF
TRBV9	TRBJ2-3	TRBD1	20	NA	TGTGCCAGCAGCGTACGTGGACAGGGGGCGGAAACTACCCACACAGATACGCAGTATTTT	CASSVRGQGAETTHTDTQYF
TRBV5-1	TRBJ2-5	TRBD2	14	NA	TGCGCCAGCAGCTTGACGGCACTACGGGGGGAGCAGTACTTC	CASSLTALRGEQYF
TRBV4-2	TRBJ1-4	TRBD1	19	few	TGTGCCAGCAGCCAAGAATTACTCCGGGGACAGGGGACTAATGAAAAACTGTTTTTT	CASSQELLRGQGTNEKLFF
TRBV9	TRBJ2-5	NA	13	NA	TGTGCCAGCAGCGGCAGGTTCATGGAGACCCAGTACTTC	CASSGRFMETQYF
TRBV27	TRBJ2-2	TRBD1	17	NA	TGTGCCAGCAGTTTAGGTTGGGACAGGGGACGAACCGGGGAGCTGTTTTTT	CASSLGWDRGRTGELFF
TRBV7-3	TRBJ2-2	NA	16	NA	TGTGCCAGCAGCTTAGCAGGTGCCCAGGACACCGGGGAGCTGTTTTTT	CASSLAGAQDTGELFF
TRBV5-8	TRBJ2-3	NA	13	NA	TGTGCCAGCAGCTCCCTAGGGCGAGATACGCAGTATTTT	CASSSLGRDTQYF
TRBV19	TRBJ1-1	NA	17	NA	TGTGCCAGTAGTACAAAGACACCCGGTAAGCCGAACACTGAAGCTTTCTTT	CASSTKTPGKPNTEAFF
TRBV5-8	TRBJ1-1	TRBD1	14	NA	TGTGCCAGCAGTGGGGACAGGGGTTACACTGAAGCTTTCTTT	CASSGDRGYTEAFF
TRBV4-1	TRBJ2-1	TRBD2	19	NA	TGCGCCAGCAGCCAAGATGGTCCCAGACTAGCGGTAACCTACAATGAGCAGTTCTTC	CASSQDGPRLAVTYNEQFF